Each of the 9 T cell receptor beta chains below was sequenced from the same sample in a study of T-cell memory formation after mild COVID-19 (dated by TCRdb to about 2021). The library was prepared using 5' RACE. TCRdb names Illumina NovaSeq 6000 as the instrument used. TCRdb took the public reads, trimmed them with fastp at Q25, ran MiXCR for clone calling and kept in-frame beta chains. Rows merge per CDR3 protein into single entries with the most common DNA and genes. This sample is represented by 360,000 or so distinct CDR3 sequences; approximately 27% of them were singletons. Of the sample, approximately 15% is held by the ten largest clones. The specimen sequenced was PBMCs or a T cell subset sorted from them (not recorded which). These receptors came from an adult woman who had mild COVID-19 (a few samples of this study predate the infection). The sample titles of this study are shuffled in the database, so cell type and time point are left out; the donor was told from shared clones.

The chain carries TRBV6-1 and TRBJ1-6; the D is unclear. With 8 bases removed from V and 3 bases from J, the gap between germline ends came to 17 bases. Germline CDR1 MNHNS, CDR2 SASEGT. CDR3 size: 16 residues. The CDR3 nucleotides are TGTGCCAGCCGTTTTAGGGAGGGCGACTATAATTCACCCCTCCACTTT. This sequence encodes CASRFREGDYNSPLHF.

V and J are TRBV10-3 and TRBJ1-2; D is perhaps TRBD1 (5 bases). The CDR3 is 13 amino acids. Trimming cost V 6 bases and J 8 bases, with 16 bases left between them. Per the germline V gene, CDR1 is ENHRY and CDR2 is SYGVKD. CDR3 amino acids: CAIRTGTEMGYTF. DNA for the CDR3: TGTGCCATCAGAACCGGGACGGAGATGGGCTACACCTTC.

This clonotype was seen a few times. The chain employs TRBV6-5 and TRBJ2-5, with a tentative D call TRBD1 (6 bases). The CDR3 has 14 residues. V was shortened by 4 bases and J by 2 bases, with 11 bases between the two germline ends. Germline values: CDR1 MNHEY, CDR2 SVGAGI. The CDR3 sequence is CASSLSGTQETQYF. The DNA of the CDR3 is TGTGCCAGCAGTTTGTCCGGGACACAAGAGACCCAGTACTTC.

The chain joins TRBV7-9 to TRBJ2-5; 7 bases match TRBD2. Germline CDR1 SEHNR, CDR2 FQNEAQ (reference sequence). V was clipped by 1 base and J by 0 bases; unmatched bases: 2. The CDR3 covers 15 residues. The chain's CDR3 is CASSLVGGNQETQYF. The DNA for the CDR3 is TGTGCCAGCAGCTTAGTGGGGGGGAACCAAGAGACCCAGTACTTC.

This clonotype was seen many times. The chain is built from TRBV5-1 and TRBJ2-1; perhaps D is TRBD1 or TRBD2 (5 bases each). CDR3 length: 15 amino acids. V was pared by 7 bases and J by 0 bases, with 14 bases between. Per the germline V gene, CDR1 is SGHRS and CDR2 is YFSETQ. The CDR3 DNA reads as TGCGCCAGCGGAGACGGGACGAACTCCTACAATGAGCAGTTCTTC. Protein product: CASGDGTNSYNEQFF.

The chain carries TRBV20-1 and TRBJ2-5, with a weak D call TRBD2 (6 bases). Germline V gene sequence: CDR1 DFQATT, CDR2 SNEGSKA (reference sequence). This CDR3 has 14 amino acids. Trimming shortened V by 5 bases and J by 5 bases, and 18 bases separated the two germline ends. CDR3 sequence: CSARDSTLWETQYF. The CDR3 nucleotides read TGCAGTGCTCGGGACTCCACCCTCTGGGAGACCCAGTACTTC.

V usage is TRBV20-1 and J usage is TRBJ2-3, with 12 bases that match TRBD2. Losses at the gene ends were 5 bases for V and 5 bases for J; bases not matched to a gene: 17. The CDR3 contains 18 residues. CDR1 is DFQATT, CDR2 SNEGSKA, per germline (reference sequence). The CDR3 nucleotides read TGCAGTGCTCCCGGGACTAGCGGGCCCGTACGGGTGGTAGATACGCAGTATTTT. This codes for CSAPGTSGPVRVVDTQYF.

This clonotype was observed once. V gene TRBV20-1 combines with J gene TRBJ2-5, with 11 bases fitting TRBD2. Germline V gives CDR1 DFQATT, CDR2 SNEGSKA (reference sequence). The junction had 4 bases not matched to a gene; V was cut back by 3 bases and J by 4 bases. This CDR3 is built from 14 residues. CDR3 sequence: CSASRLAGTETQYF. The CDR3 DNA follows: TGCAGTGCTAGCAGACTAGCGGGAACAGAGACCCAGTACTTC.

This chain connects TRBV20-1 to TRBJ1-5, with D hard to call. Germline CDR1 is DFQATT and CDR2 is SNEGSKA (reference sequence). With 0 bases removed from V and 6 bases from J, the gap between germline ends came to 18 bases. This CDR3 contains 16 residues. CDR3 coding DNA: TGCAGTGCTAGAGATGGTTGGTACGAGGGAACTCAGCCCCAGCATTTT. Protein: CSARDGWYEGTQPQHF.